These T cell receptor beta chains were read from a single sample in a study of CD8 T cells in ankylosing spondylitis. MiXCR, run by TCRdb on the 5' RACE reads, gives a single entry per CDR3 protein. The sample lists a few hundred thousand distinct CDR3 sequences; 17% were seen once. The sequencing sample was made of blood, either unsorted or a sorted T cell fraction (not recorded which). All receptors come from a male donor with ankylosing spondylitis. The CDR3 runs from the conserved cysteine through the conserved F or W. The D gene is left open where the match is weak. Only part of the rows carry a size: once, few, many, or a class if the clone is expanded.

V gene: TRBV14
D gene: NA
clone size: NA
J gene: TRBJ1-1
CDR3 DNA: TGTGCCAGCAGCCAAGTAGGGGGGGCGAGGACTGAAGCTTTCTTT
CDR3 protein: CASSQVGGARTEAFF

V gene: TRBV12-3/TRBV12-4
D gene: NA
clone size: NA
J gene: TRBJ1-4
CDR3 DNA: TGTGCCAGCAGGTCGCGGACCGGACAGGAAAAACTGTTTTTT
CDR3 protein: CASRSRTGQEKLFF

V gene: TRBV28
D gene: NA
clone size: NA
J gene: TRBJ1-1
CDR3 DNA: TGTGCCAGCAGCGGGGGCGGGGTCACCCCGAACACTGAAGCTTTCTTT
CDR3 protein: CASSGGGVTPNTEAFF

V gene: TRBV20-1
D gene: TRBD2
clone size: NA
J gene: TRBJ2-2
CDR3 DNA: TGCAGTGCTAGGGCTAGCGGGACGAACACCGGGGAGCTGTTTTTT
CDR3 protein: CSARASGTNTGELFF

V gene: TRBV24-1
D gene: TRBD1
clone size: NA
J gene: TRBJ1-5
CDR3 DNA: TGTGCCACCAGTGATACCGGGACAGGGAGCAATCAGCCCCAGCATTTT
CDR3 protein: CATSDTGTGSNQPQHF

V gene: TRBV15
D gene: NA
clone size: few
J gene: TRBJ1-2
CDR3 DNA: TGTGCCACCAGCAGAGCCGACGGGGCCGGGACGGACTATGGCTACACCTTC
CDR3 protein: CATSRADGAGTDYGYTF

V gene: TRBV29-1
D gene: TRBD1
clone size: few
J gene: TRBJ2-5
CDR3 DNA: TGCAGCGCCTCGGACAGGGTAGAGACCCAGTACTTC
CDR3 protein: CSASDRVETQYF

V gene: TRBV3-1
D gene: TRBD2
clone size: few
J gene: TRBJ2-7
CDR3 DNA: TGTGCCAGCAGCCAAGATGGCCGGGGGGACTCCTACGAGCAGTACTTC
CDR3 protein: CASSQDGRGDSYEQYF

V gene: TRBV10-3
D gene: NA
clone size: many
J gene: TRBJ2-2
CDR3 DNA: TGTGCCATCAGTAGACAGGACACCGGGGAGCTGTTTTTT
CDR3 protein: CAISRQDTGELFF

V gene: TRBV28
D gene: NA
clone size: many
J gene: TRBJ2-7
CDR3 DNA: TGTGCCAGCAGTCACAGATACGAGCAGTACTTC
CDR3 protein: CASSHRYEQYF

V gene: TRBV20-1
D gene: NA
clone size: few
J gene: TRBJ1-5
CDR3 DNA: TGCAGTGCTAGACCCAGGGTGTCTAGCAATCAGCCCCAGCATTTT
CDR3 protein: CSARPRVSSNQPQHF

V gene: TRBV2
D gene: NA
clone size: NA
J gene: TRBJ2-2
CDR3 DNA: TGTGCCAGCGGGGGAAGGGGGAGGAACACCGGGGAGCTGTTTTTT
CDR3 protein: CASGGRGRNTGELFF

V gene: TRBV29-1
D gene: TRBD2
clone size: few
J gene: TRBJ2-1
CDR3 DNA: TGCAGCGTTCTGAGCGGGGGGGACAATGAGCAGTTCTTC
CDR3 protein: CSVLSGGDNEQFF

V gene: TRBV20-1
D gene: NA
clone size: NA
J gene: TRBJ1-3
CDR3 DNA: TGCAGTGCTCGAGACGGTAGCTCTGGAAACACCATATATTTT
CDR3 protein: CSARDGSSGNTIYF

V gene: TRBV11-2
D gene: NA
clone size: few
J gene: TRBJ1-1
CDR3 DNA: TGTGCCAGCAGCAAGATGCAGGGTAGTAGTGCTTTCTTT
CDR3 protein: CASSKMQGSSAFF

V gene: TRBV5-1
D gene: NA
clone size: NA
J gene: TRBJ1-4
CDR3 DNA: TGCGCCAGCAGCCAAACCCTACAGGGAACTAATGAAAAACTGTTTTTT
CDR3 protein: CASSQTLQGTNEKLFF

V gene: TRBV11-1
D gene: TRBD1
clone size: once
J gene: TRBJ2-2
CDR3 DNA: TGTGCCAGCAGCCCGGGGACAGGAGGGTACGCGAACACCGGGGAGCTGTTTTTT
CDR3 protein: CASSPGTGGYANTGELFF

V gene: TRBV5-1
D gene: NA
clone size: NA
J gene: TRBJ2-5
CDR3 DNA: TGCGCCAGCAGCGGAGGGGTTTTAGAGACCCAGTACTTC
CDR3 protein: CASSGGVLETQYF

V gene: TRBV27
D gene: NA
clone size: NA
J gene: TRBJ2-3
CDR3 DNA: TGTGCCAGCAGTCGACAACACACAGATACGCAGTATTTT
CDR3 protein: CASSRQHTDTQYF

V gene: TRBV7-9
D gene: NA
clone size: many
J gene: TRBJ2-1
CDR3 DNA: TGTGCCAGCAGCGCTCCCCCAGGGCGGGACTACAATGAGCAGTTCTTC
CDR3 protein: CASSAPPGRDYNEQFF

V gene: TRBV7-9
D gene: NA
clone size: once
J gene: TRBJ2-2
CDR3 DNA: TGTGCCAGCAGCCCGCCGGGACTCGCATGGACCGGGGAGCTGTTTTTT
CDR3 protein: CASSPPGLAWTGELFF

V gene: TRBV24-1
D gene: NA
clone size: few
J gene: TRBJ1-1
CDR3 DNA: TGTGCCACCAGTGATTCCAGGGCGCTGAACACTGAAGCTTTCTTT
CDR3 protein: CATSDSRALNTEAFF

V gene: TRBV10-3
D gene: TRBD2
clone size: NA
J gene: TRBJ2-3
CDR3 DNA: TGTGCCATCGCTCCCACCTTAGCGGGAGGGGCAGATACGCAGTATTTT
CDR3 protein: CAIAPTLAGGADTQYF

V gene: TRBV4-1
D gene: NA
clone size: NA
J gene: TRBJ2-7
CDR3 DNA: TGCGCCAGCAGCCAAGGGGTCGACAGCGCATGGGGCGAGCAGTACTTC
CDR3 protein: CASSQGVDSAWGEQYF